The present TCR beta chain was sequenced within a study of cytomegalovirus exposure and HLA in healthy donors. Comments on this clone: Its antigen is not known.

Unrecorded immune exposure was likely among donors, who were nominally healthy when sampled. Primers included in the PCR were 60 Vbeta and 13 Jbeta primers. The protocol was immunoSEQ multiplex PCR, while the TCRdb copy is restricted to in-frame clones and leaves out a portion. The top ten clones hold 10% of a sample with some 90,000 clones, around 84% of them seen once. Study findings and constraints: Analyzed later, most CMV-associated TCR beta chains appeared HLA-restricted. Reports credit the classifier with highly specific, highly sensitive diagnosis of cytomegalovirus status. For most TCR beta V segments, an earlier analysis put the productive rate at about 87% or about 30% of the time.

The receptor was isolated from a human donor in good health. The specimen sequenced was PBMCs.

Written as DNA, the CDR3 is TGTGCCAGCAGTGAAGAACAGGGGGTCTCGGGCGAGCAGTACTTC. This gives the protein CASSEEQGVSGEQYF. The chain is built from TRBV6-1 and TRBJ2-7; 8 bases are shared with TRBD1. The ends lost 1 base at V and 6 bases at J; junction bases unmatched: 8. Germline assignment: CDR1 MNHNS and CDR2 SASEGT. The CDR3 is 15 amino acids.